This T cell receptor (beta chain) was found in a study of regulatory T cells in long-lasting Graves disease (dated by TCRdb to the early 2020s). With regard to the full study: In the newly diagnosed Graves' disease group, patients had been taking antithyroid drugs for less than 3 months. Patients with persistent Graves' disease were compared with patients with newly diagnosed Graves' disease using TCR sequencing and RNA sequencing of peripheral blood. A total of about 35 samples underwent TCR sequencing, from some 13 patients with persistent Graves' disease and 20 or so patients with newly diagnosed Graves' disease. The study took place in China and was registered as a clinical trial. Results the study describes overall, beyond this receptor: Compared with newly diagnosed patients, patients with persistent Graves' disease had lower TCR Shannon entropy and fewer highly expanded clones, which suggests clonal expansion. Persistent disease showed preferential use of TRBV28, TRBJ1-2 and TRBJ2-5, whereas newly diagnosed disease favored TRBV20-1 and TRBJ2-1. As a limitation, the authors acknowledged that the small sample size may reduce accuracy. More public clonotypes were shared among persistent patients (under 3,000) than among newly diagnosed patients (966). Sequencing and analysis were restricted to the TCR beta chain. Peripheral blood alone was examined, since thyroid tissue, which constituted the primary lesion, could not be accessed.

The CDR3 starts with the cysteine, ends with the phenylalanine, and has 16 residues. The CDR3 DNA has 48 bases and is translated from base 1. The germline V gene encodes CDR1 LGHDT and CDR2 YNNKEL (reference sequence). V trim: 1 base; J trim: 7 bases; unmatched bases: 7. Comments on this clonotype: Which antigen it targets is not known. No base quality values were provided; no much bigger clone lies one nucleotide off.

The time point label of this sample denotes: newly diagnosed GD, antithyroid drugs for less than 3 months. For both TCR sequencing and RNA sequencing, RNA was extracted from PBMCs using TRIzol. Graves' disease was diagnosed according to American Thyroid Association guidelines. Patients were recruited from an endocrinology department in Xi'an, China. Each patient gave about 9.1 milliliters of peripheral blood, collected in an EDTA anticoagulant tube. PBMCs were isolated by Ficoll Paque Plus density gradient separation without further T cell sorting. An Agilent 2100 Bioanalyzer and agarose gel were used to assess RNA quality, and a NanoDrop 2000 was used to measure RNA concentration. The library came from multiplex PCR. Reads for this sample came from an Illumina HiSeq 4000. TCR beta libraries were built with iRepertoire HTBI primers and Arm-PCR amplification of CDR3 regions. Before sequencing, the PCR products went through gel purification. The published analysis was carried out like this. A total of 60 to 80 TRBV and about 13 TRBJ segments were identified across samples and were used for gene usage analysis of CDR3 amino acid clonotypes. COPE and FqMerger were used to merge the filtered high-quality paired reads into contigs. Contigs were aligned with BLAST to IMGT TRBV, TRBD and TRBJ reference genes, and CDR3 was defined per IMGT. Any clonotype with a frequency above 0.1% was counted as a highly expanded clone. Shannon entropy served as the measure of repertoire diversity, while the Gini coefficient captured V-J evenness. Clonotypes shared by more than one individual were considered public. TCRdb trimmed public reads at Q25 via fastp, called clones via MiXCR and kept in-frame beta chains. CDR3 protein sequences are deduplicated, and each keeps its most common genes and DNA. In this record, the V and J calls reflect TCRdb's handling and not the investigators' own analysis. Counted in this sample were roughly 610,000 distinct CDR3 sequences; around 15% of them appeared once. Clones ranked in the top ten supply about 12% of the sample.

The data also belong to a second study, concerning T cells in Graves' hyperthyroidism and ophthalmopathy. Looking at the second paper: Stable Graves' hyperthyroidism was defined as the absence of progression to ophthalmopathy over 18 months of follow-up. The hyperthyroidism patients were between 18 and 65 years old and newly diagnosed, with a disease duration of less than 2 months. Exclusion was applied to patients with uncontrolled infections, other autoimmune diseases, pregnancy or lactation. Clinical symptoms, serum thyroxine and TRAb, thyroid ultrasound, and orbital computed tomography formed the basis for the diagnoses. A first-round RT-PCR of the TCR CDR3 used the HTBI primer set with the Qiagen OneStep RT-PCR kit. Blood samples also contained most of the expanded thyroid clonotypes (frequency above 0.001), which suggests that blood repertoires may reflect thyroid immune responses. A 13 V-J signature model separated ophthalmopathy from stable hyperthyroidism, with approximately 87% sensitivity and around 84% specificity in cross-validation and 80%/75% in testing. During validation, the model predicted progression to ophthalmopathy a median of around 7 months ahead of onset, with around 71% sensitivity and 72.22% specificity. A discovery cohort of around 100 patients, about 44 with Graves' ophthalmopathy and 57 with stable Graves' hyperthyroidism, was used to find distinguishing TCR V-J signatures. An independent validation cohort of under 20 hyperthyroidism patients and about 16 patients who later progressed to ophthalmopathy tested prospective prediction of ophthalmopathy. The roughly 94 discovery patients were randomly split 7:3 into training and test sets. In roughly six Graves' hyperthyroidism patients, the study also compared T-cell repertoires from thyroid tissue with T-cell repertoires from blood. Following sampling, methimazole starting at 30 mg daily was given to hyperthyroidism patients, and high-dose intravenous methylprednisolone was given to ophthalmopathy patients. A second multiplex PCR round built the libraries, followed by size selection and purification. The libraries were sequenced on an Illumina HiSeq2000 using paired-end 100 bp reads. Raw data were processed with SOAPnuke, discarding reads with adapters, uncalled bases, mean Phred below 15, or no exact constant-primer or identifier match. High-quality paired reads were merged with COPE v1.2.5, and unique nucleotide sequences were defined as clonotypes. MiTCR v1.1 was used to align the clonotypes against IMGT TRBV, TRBD and TRBJ reference segments. Only V-J combinations with frequency above 0.0001, covering 99% to 99.2% of repertoires, were analysed. The TCS score was defined as the ratio of F50 (clonal expansion) to E x V (chaos), calculated using BLOSUM62-based TCRdist between CDR3 peptides within each V-J. Welch's t-statistics and random forest reduced around 550 V-J features to roughly 13, which were used in a naive Bayes classifier (R e1071). No statistical method was used to set the sample size in advance, and investigators knew the group allocation. TCR Vbeta CDR3 sequencing of 120 to 150 peripheral blood samples (approximately 44 ophthalmopathy, 70 to 85 hyperthyroidism and roughly 17 progressor patients) is reported in the paper.

Material: peripheral blood mononuclear cells (PBMCs), obtained at new diagnosis, from a patient treated with antithyroid drugs. The rearrangement combines TRBV3-1 with TRBJ2-2, with TRBD2 identical over 9 junction bases. The TCR comes from a man between 18 and 35 years old with Graves disease. Donor details come from another sample of the same person, matched by shared clones. The CDR3 region reads CASSQAQREVVGELFF. The DNA reads as follows: TGTGCCAGCAGCCAAGCCCAGCGGGAGGTCGTCGGGGAGCTGTTTTTT.